Sequencing of this T cell receptor beta chain was carried out in a study of beta chain features in type 1 diabetes. The V and J ends lost 4 bases and 0 bases, in that order; junction bases with no gene match: 15. The CDR3 sequence is 18 residues long. Germline loops: CDR1 LNHDA, CDR2 SQIVND (reference sequence). This clone was found a few times. Its antigen is undetermined. Expressed TCRB transcripts were sequenced because the isolated RNA had all been reverse transcribed beforehand. Profiling relied on immunoSEQ multiplex PCR, and the TCRdb table lists in-frame clones only, not all of them. The sample records some 330,000 clones, approximately 12% being singletons. Study results and limitations: Shortening that was moderate but significant affected the TCRB CDR3s of Type 1 diabetes patients in all four CD4+ subsets.

The sequenced sample consisted of naive CD4+ T cells from blood. The source is a woman younger than 30 with type 1 diabetes. The rearrangement uses TRBV19 and TRBJ2-7; TRBD1 matches 7 bases. CDR3 sequence (DNA): TGTGCCAGTAGTAGAGATGCGGCCTCCGCAGGGGGCTCCTACGAGCAGTACTTC. The encoded protein is CASSRDAASAGGSYEQYF.